The TCR beta chain under discussion was sequenced for a study of CD8 T cells in ankylosing spondylitis. General study findings and limits: Seemingly characteristic of ankylosing spondylitis blood was a TCR beta motif consisting of about 8 highly homologous variants.

Using its own MiXCR run on the 5' RACE reads, TCRdb lists one record per CDR3 protein. The sample yields around 490,000 distinct CDR3 sequences, about 5.2% seen once. This clonotype was seen many times. Its antigen is unknown. The V and J ends lost 4 bases and 0 bases, in that order; junction bases with no gene match: 3. This CDR3 has 16 residues. Germline assignment: CDR1 MRHNA and CDR2 SNTAGT. The sequence was obtained from a male donor with ankylosing spondylitis. Sequencing input: blood, either unsorted or a sorted T cell fraction (not recorded which). The gene calls are TRBV6-4 and TRBJ2-3, with TRBD2 matching over 11 bases. The CDR3 here is CASSARLAGSTDTQYF. The CDR3 DNA sequence: TGTGCCAGCAGTGCTAGACTAGCGGGAAGCACAGATACGCAGTATTTT.